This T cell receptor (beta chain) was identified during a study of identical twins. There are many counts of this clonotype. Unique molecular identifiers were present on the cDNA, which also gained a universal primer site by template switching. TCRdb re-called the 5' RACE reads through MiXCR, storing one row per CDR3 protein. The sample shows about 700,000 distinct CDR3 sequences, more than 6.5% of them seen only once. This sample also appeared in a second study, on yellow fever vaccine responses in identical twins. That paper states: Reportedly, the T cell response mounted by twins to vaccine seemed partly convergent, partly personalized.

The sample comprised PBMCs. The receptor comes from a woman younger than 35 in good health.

CDR3 DNA: TGTGCCAGCAGCTTAGGGCCGGGACAGGGGTTCTACAATGAGCAGTTCTTC. It codes for CASSLGPGQGFYNEQFF. The chain combines TRBV7-3 with TRBJ2-1; TRBD1 aligns across 10 bases. CDR3 length: 17 amino acids. V lost 2 bases and J lost 3; bases outside the gene matches: 7. CDR1 SGHTA and CDR2 FQGTGA come from the germline V gene.